This T cell receptor beta chain is drawn from a study of OX40 agonist ivuxolimab in advanced cancers. Overall study context: The patients got ivuxolimab, which is an agonistic anti-OX40 (CD134) antibody.

Profiled with immunoSEQ multiplex PCR; TCRdb holds only in-frame clones, not every one. Of about 100,000 clones in the sample, about 91% were seen once. CDR3 length: 13 residues. Deletions cut 5 bases from V and 4 bases from J, with 12 bases between. The germline CDR1 and CDR2 sequences are GTSNPN and SVGIG (reference sequence). The sample was CD4+ or CD8+ T cells sorted from blood, taken in a trial of the OX40 agonist ivuxolimab. This TCR was recovered from an adult with an advanced solid tumor such as melanoma, head and neck, liver or kidney cancer. The chain couples TRBV30 to TRBJ1-3; D call uncertain. The CDR3 DNA reads as TGTGCCTGGGCTCTTTCGGTCGGAAACACCATATATTTT. Encoded protein: CAWALSVGNTIYF.